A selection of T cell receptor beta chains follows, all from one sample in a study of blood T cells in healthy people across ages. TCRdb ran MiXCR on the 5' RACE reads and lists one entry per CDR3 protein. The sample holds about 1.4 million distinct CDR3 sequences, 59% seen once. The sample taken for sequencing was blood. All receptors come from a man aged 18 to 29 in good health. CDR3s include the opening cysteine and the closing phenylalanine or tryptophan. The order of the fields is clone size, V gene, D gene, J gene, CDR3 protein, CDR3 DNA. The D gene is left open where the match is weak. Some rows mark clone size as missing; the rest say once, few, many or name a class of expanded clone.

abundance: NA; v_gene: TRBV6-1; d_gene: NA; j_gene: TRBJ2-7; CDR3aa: CASSTDGQYEQYF; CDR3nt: TGTGCCAGCAGTACAGACGGCCAATACGAGCAGTACTTT
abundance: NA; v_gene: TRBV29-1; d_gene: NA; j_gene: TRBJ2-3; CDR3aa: CSVAGRVAEATDTQYF; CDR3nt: TGCAGCGTTGCGGGCAGGGTAGCGGAGGCCACAGATACGCAGTATTTT
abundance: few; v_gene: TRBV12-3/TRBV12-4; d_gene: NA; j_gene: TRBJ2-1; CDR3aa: CASSLRFREDHNEQFF; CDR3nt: TGTGCCAGCAGTCTCCGGTTCAGAGAAGACCACAATGAGCAGTTCTTC
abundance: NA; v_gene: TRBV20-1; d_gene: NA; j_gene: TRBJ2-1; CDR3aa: CSASPDNEQFF; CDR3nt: TGCAGTGCTAGTCCGGACAATGAGCAGTTCTTC
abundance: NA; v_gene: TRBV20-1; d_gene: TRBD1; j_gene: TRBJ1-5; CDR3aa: CSAGTGQYSNQPQHF; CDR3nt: TGCAGTGCTGGGACAGGACAGTATAGCAATCAGCCCCAGCATTTT
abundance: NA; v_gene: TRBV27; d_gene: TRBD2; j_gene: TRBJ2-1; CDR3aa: CASSFSASGHNEQFF; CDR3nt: TGTGCCAGCAGTTTTTCGGCTAGCGGGCACAATGAGCAGTTCTTC
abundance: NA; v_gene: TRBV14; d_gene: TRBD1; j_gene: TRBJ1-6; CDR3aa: CASSETGDHSPLHF; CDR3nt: TGTGCCAGCAGCGAGACAGGGGATCATTCACCCCTCCACTTT
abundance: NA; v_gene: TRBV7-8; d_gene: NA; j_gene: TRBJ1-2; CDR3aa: CASSSLVRAGHNYGYTF; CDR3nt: TGTGCCAGCAGCTCCCTCGTGAGAGCAGGGCATAACTATGGCTACACCTTC
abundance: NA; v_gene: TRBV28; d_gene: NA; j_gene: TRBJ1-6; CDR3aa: CATNSNNSPLHF; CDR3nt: TGTGCCACCAACTCGAATAATTCACCCCTCCACTTT
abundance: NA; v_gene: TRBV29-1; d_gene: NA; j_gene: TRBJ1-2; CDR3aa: CSVEDRGAGAGAGGYTF; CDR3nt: TGCAGCGTTGAAGATAGGGGGGCAGGCGCTGGGGCAGGTGGCTACACCTTC
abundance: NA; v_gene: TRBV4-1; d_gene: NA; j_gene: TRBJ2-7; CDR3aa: CASSQPGRYEQYF; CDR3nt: TGCGCCAGCAGCCAGCCGGGACGGTACGAGCAGTACTTC
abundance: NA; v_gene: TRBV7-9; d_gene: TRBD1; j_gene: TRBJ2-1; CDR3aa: CASSLEGRQGATYNEQFF; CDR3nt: TGTGCCAGCAGCTTAGAGGGGAGACAGGGGGCTACATACAATGAGCAGTTCTTC
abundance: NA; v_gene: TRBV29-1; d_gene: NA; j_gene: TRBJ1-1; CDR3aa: CSVLGETEAFF; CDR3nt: TGCAGCGTTTTAGGGGAAACTGAAGCTTTCTTT
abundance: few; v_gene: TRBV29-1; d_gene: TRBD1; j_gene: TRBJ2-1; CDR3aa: CSVENRGLLHNEQFF; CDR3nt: TGCAGCGTTGAAAACAGGGGGCTGCTCCACAATGAGCAGTTCTTC
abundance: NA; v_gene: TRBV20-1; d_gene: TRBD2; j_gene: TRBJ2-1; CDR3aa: CSAEPPGLVDNEQFF; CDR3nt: TGCAGTGCCGAACCCCCGGGACTAGTCGATAATGAGCAGTTCTTC
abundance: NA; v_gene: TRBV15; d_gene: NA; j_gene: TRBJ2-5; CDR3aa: CAIGRLQETQYF; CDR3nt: TGTGCCATAGGCCGGCTCCAAGAGACCCAGTACTTC
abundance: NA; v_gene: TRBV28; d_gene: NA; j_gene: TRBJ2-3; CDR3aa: CASSPNAWGITDTQYF; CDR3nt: TGTGCCAGCAGCCCTAATGCCTGGGGGATCACAGATACGCAGTATTTT
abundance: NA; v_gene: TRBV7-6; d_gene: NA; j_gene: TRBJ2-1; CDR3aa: CASVPEGQGVYNEQFF; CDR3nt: TGTGCCAGCGTCCCGGAAGGGCAGGGTGTGTACAATGAGCAGTTCTTC
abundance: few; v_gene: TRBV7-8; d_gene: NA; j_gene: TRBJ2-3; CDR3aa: CASSPRSGRTDTQYF; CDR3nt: TGTGCCAGCAGCCCTAGGTCGGGGCGAACAGATACGCAGTATTTT
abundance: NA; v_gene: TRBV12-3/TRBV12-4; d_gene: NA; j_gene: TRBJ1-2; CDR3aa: CASSLNSHYGYTF; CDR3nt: TGTGCCAGCAGTTTGAACAGCCACTATGGCTACACCTTC
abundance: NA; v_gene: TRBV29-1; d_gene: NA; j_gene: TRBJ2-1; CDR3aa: CSVLGSPQETQFF; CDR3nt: TGCAGCGTTCTCGGGAGCCCCCAAGAGACCCAGTTCTTC
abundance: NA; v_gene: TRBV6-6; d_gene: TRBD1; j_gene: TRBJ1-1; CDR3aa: CASSYSRQGLNTEAFF; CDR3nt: TGTGCCAGCAGTTACTCGAGACAGGGATTGAACACTGAAGCTTTCTTT
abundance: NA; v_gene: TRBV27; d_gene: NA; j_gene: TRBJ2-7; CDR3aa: CASSLFGPYVAYEQYF; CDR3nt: TGTGCCAGCAGTTTATTCGGACCCTACGTGGCCTACGAGCAGTACTTC
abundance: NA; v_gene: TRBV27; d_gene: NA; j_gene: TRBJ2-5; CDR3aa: CASRPPAGQETQYF; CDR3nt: TGTGCCAGCAGACCCCCGGCAGGCCAAGAGACCCAGTACTTC
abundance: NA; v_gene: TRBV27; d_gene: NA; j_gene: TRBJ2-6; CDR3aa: CASSQLGGANVLTF; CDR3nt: TGTGCCAGCAGTCAGCTAGGTGGGGCCAACGTCCTGACTTTC
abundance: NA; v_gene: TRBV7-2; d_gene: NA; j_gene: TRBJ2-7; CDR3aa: CASRPSIRQGFYEQYF; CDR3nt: TGTGCCAGCAGGCCATCCATTAGGCAGGGGTTCTACGAGCAGTACTTC
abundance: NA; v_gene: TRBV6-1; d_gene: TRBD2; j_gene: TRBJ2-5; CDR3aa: CASRPVRTSGGPGNNEQYF; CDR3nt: TGTGCCAGCAGGCCCGTACGGACTAGCGGGGGGCCGGGGAACAATGAGCAGTACTTC
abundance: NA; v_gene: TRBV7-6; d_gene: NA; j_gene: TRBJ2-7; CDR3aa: CASSLSFSYNEQYF; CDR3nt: TGTGCCAGCAGCTTATCATTCTCCTACAATGAGCAGTACTTC
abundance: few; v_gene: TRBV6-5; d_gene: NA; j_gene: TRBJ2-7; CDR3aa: CASSYSKDPRYEQYF; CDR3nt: TGTGCCAGCAGTTACTCGAAGGACCCGCGCTACGAGCAGTACTTC
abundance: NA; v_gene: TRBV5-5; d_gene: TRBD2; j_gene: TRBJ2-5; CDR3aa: CASSLAGQTAYQETQYF; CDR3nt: TGTGCCAGCAGCTTAGCGGGGCAGACAGCGTACCAAGAGACCCAGTACTTC
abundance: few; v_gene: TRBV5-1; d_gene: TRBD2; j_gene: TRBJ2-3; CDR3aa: CASSGGLAGTDTQYF; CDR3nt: TGCGCCAGCAGCGGGGGACTAGCGGGTACAGATACGCAGTATTTT
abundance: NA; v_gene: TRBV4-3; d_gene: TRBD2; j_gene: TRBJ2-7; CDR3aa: CASSQQLAGVYEQYF; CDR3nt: TGCGCCAGCAGCCAACAGCTAGCGGGGGTGTACGAGCAGTACTTC
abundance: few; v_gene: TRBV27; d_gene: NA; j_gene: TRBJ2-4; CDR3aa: CASSGLTGQNIQYF; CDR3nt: TGTGCCAGCAGCGGACTCACAGGGCAAAACATTCAGTACTTC
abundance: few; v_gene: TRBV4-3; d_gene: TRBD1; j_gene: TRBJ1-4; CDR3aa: CASSQDTTGKGEKLFF; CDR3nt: TGCGCCAGCAGCCAAGATACGACAGGGAAGGGTGAAAAACTGTTTTTT
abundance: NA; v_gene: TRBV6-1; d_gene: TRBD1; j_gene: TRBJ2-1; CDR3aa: CASRRDRGSNNEQFF; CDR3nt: TGTGCCAGCAGGCGCGACAGGGGCTCTAACAATGAGCAGTTCTTC
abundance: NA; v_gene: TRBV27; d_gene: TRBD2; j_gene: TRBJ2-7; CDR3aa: CASATSGGFLDEQYF; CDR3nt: TGTGCCAGCGCCACTAGCGGGGGTTTTCTTGACGAGCAGTACTTC
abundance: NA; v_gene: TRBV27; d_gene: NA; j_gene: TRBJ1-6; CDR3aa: CASSRALQGRPPHF; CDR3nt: TGTGCCAGCAGCCGCGCTTTACAAGGTCGTCCCCCCCACTTT
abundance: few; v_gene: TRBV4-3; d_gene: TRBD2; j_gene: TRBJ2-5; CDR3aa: CASSQDFAGGDQETQYF; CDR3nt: TGCGCCAGCAGCCAAGATTTCGCCGGGGGGGATCAAGAGACCCAGTACTTC
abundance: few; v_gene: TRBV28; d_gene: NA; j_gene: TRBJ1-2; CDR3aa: CASSFLTGTSGYTF; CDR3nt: TGTGCCAGCAGTTTTCTTACAGGAACTTCTGGCTACACCTTC
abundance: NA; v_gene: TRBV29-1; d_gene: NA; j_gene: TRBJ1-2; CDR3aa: CSVEDQDNYGYTF; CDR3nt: TGCAGCGTTGAAGACCAGGATAACTATGGCTACACCTTC
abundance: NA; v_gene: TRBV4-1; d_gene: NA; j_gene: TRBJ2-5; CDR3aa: CASSLGARNSETQYF; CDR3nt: TGCGCCAGCAGCTTGGGGGCAAGGAACTCAGAGACCCAGTACTTC
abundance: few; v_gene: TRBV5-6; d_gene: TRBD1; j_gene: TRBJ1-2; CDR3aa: CASTGTGAAYGYTF; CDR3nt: TGTGCCAGCACCGGGACAGGAGCCGCCTATGGCTACACCTTC
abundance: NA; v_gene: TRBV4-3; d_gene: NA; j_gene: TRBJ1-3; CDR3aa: CASSQDGGGSGNTIYF; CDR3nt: TGCGCCAGCAGCCAAGATGGAGGAGGCTCTGGAAACACCATATATTTT
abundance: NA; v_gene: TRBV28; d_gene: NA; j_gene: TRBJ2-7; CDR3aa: CASSLSTGLRADEQYF; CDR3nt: TGTGCCAGCAGTTTATCGACGGGACTGCGGGCTGACGAGCAGTACTTC
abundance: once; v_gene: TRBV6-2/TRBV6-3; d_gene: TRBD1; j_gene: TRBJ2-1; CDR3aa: CASTKDRGHILQFF; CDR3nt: TGTGCCAGCACCAAGGACAGGGGGCATATATTGCAGTTCTTC
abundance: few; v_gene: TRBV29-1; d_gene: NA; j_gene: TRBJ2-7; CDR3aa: CSVLQETDSYEQYF; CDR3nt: TGCAGCGTCCTTCAGGAGACAGACTCCTACGAGCAGTACTTC
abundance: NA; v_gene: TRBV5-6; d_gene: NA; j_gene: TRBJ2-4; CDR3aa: CASSSGQIENIQYF; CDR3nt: TGTGCCAGCAGCTCCGGACAGATTGAAAACATTCAGTACTTC
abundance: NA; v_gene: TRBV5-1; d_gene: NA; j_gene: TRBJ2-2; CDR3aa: CASSLERQGGWELFF; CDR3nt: TGCGCCAGCAGCTTGGAGCGGCAGGGAGGATGGGAGCTGTTTTTT
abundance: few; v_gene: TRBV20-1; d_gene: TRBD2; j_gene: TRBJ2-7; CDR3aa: CSASKTSGRYEQYF; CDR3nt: TGCAGTGCTAGTAAGACTAGCGGTCGATACGAGCAGTACTTC
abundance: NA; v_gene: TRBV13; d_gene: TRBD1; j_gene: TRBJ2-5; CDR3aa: CASSFGPGQGAWEQYF; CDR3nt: TGTGCCAGCAGCTTTGGACCGGGACAGGGGGCTTGGGAGCAGTACTTC
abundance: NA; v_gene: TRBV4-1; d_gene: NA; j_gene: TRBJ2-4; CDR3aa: CASSQISLGEPTLNIQYF; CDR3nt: TGCGCCAGCAGCCAGATAAGCCTGGGGGAGCCAACTCTAAACATTCAGTACTTC
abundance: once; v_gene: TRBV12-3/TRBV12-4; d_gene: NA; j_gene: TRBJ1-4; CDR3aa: CASSPTTEGGFNEKLFF; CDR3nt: TGTGCCAGCAGTCCCACGACAGAGGGGGGCTTTAATGAAAAACTGTTTTTT
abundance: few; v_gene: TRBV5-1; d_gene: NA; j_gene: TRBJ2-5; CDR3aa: CASRHTQNGYQETQYF; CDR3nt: TGCGCCAGCCGCCACACTCAAAACGGGTACCAAGAGACCCAGTACTTC
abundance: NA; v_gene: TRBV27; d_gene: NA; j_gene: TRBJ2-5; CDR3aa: CASSETGTRQETQYF; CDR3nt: TGTGCCAGCAGCGAAACCGGGACTCGCCAAGAGACCCAGTACTTC
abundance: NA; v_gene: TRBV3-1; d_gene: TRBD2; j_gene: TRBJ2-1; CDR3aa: CASSHGGLAGGQDEQFF; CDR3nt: TGTGCCAGCAGCCACGGGGGACTAGCGGGGGGCCAGGATGAGCAGTTCTTC
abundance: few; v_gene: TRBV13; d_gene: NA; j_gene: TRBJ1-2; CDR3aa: CASSLGVAQDQNGYTF; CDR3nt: TGTGCCAGCAGCTTAGGCGTGGCACAGGATCAGAATGGCTACACCTTC
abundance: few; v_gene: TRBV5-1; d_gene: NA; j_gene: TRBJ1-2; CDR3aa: CASSPSPLQVSYGYTF; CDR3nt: TGCGCCAGCAGCCCTAGCCCCCTTCAGGTCTCATATGGCTACACCTTC
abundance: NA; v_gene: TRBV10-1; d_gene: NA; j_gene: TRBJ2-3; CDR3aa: CASSVTASGTDTQYF; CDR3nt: TGCGCCAGCAGTGTAACGGCTAGCGGCACAGATACGCAGTATTTT
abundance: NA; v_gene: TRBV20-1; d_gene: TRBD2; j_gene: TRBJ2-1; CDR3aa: CSARTSGRIGEQFF; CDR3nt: TGCAGTGCTAGAACTAGCGGGAGAATTGGTGAGCAGTTCTTC
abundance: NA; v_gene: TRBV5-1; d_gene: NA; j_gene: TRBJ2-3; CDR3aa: CASSLVLGSAKDTQYF; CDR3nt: TGCGCCAGCAGCTTGGTCCTCGGGAGTGCCAAAGATACGCAGTATTTT